The rows below give T cell receptor beta chains drawn from one sample of a study of T cells in Graves' hyperthyroidism and ophthalmopathy. TCRdb passed the multiplex PCR reads through MiXCR, listing each CDR3 protein once. The sample comprises some 490,000 distinct CDR3 sequences, about 15% of which are singletons, and approximately 32% rests with the top ten. The sequencing input was blood. The receptors were gathered from a woman in her twenties or thirties with Graves' ophthalmopathy. Each CDR3 is given with its conserved first and last residue. Fields, in order: clone size, J gene, D gene, V gene, CDR3 DNA, CDR3 protein. A D gene is named only where the DNA matches it firmly. Not all rows give a size; the values are once, few, many and, for expanded clones, a class.

NA	TRBJ2-2	TRBD1	TRBV19	TGTGCCAGCAAAGGACAGGCTGAAGCCGGGGAGCTGTTTTTT	CASKGQAEAGELFF
NA	TRBJ2-7	NA	TRBV29-1	TGCAGCGTTGAAGAAGGAGGGCTCGGTAGTTTCTACGAGCAGTACTTC	CSVEEGGLGSFYEQYF
NA	TRBJ2-2	NA	TRBV5-1	TGCGCCAGCAGCACGGAATTAAAAATACCCACCGGGGAGCTGTTTTTT	CASSTELKIPTGELFF
many	TRBJ2-1	TRBD1	TRBV24-1	TGTGCCACCAGTGATTTGGGACAGGGGGCAATCAATGAGCAGTTCTTC	CATSDLGQGAINEQFF
many	TRBJ2-7	TRBD2	TRBV18	TGTGCCAGCTCACCTCTAGCGGGAGAATACGAGCAGTACTTC	CASSPLAGEYEQYF
many	TRBJ2-7	TRBD2	TRBV5-1	TGCGCCAGCAGCTTGGTTCTAGCGGGAGGGCCTGGCGGCGAGCAGTACTTC	CASSLVLAGGPGGEQYF
NA	TRBJ2-7	NA	TRBV12-3/TRBV12-4	TGTGCCAGCAGCGTAGCGCCAGCATACGAGCAGTACTTC	CASSVAPAYEQYF
NA	TRBJ2-5	NA	TRBV20-1	TGCAGTGCTAGGGCCCGAGGGGGGAATAATTTGGAGACCCAGTACTTC	CSARARGGNNLETQYF
NA	TRBJ1-5	NA	TRBV4-2	TGTGCCAGCAGCCAAACTGCCGACAGTGAGAATCAGCCCCAGCATTTT	CASSQTADSENQPQHF
few	TRBJ1-3	NA	TRBV25-1	TGTGCCAGCAGTATAATTGGGACCTTAGGAAACACCATATATTTT	CASSIIGTLGNTIYF
many	TRBJ2-7	NA	TRBV28	TGTGCCAGCAGCCGTTCCTGGGCGTACGAGCAGTACTTC	CASSRSWAYEQYF
NA	TRBJ2-2	NA	TRBV27	TGTGCCAGCGGGCCTACAGGGTCTTGGACCGGGGAGCTGTTTTTT	CASGPTGSWTGELFF
NA	TRBJ2-2	NA	TRBV28	TGTGCCAGCAGTTTTACACTGCGGGCCGGGGAGCTGTTTTTT	CASSFTLRAGELFF
few	TRBJ2-2	NA	TRBV7-9	TGTGCCAGCAGATACTCCGGTTTAGCCGGTCACACCGGGGAGCTGTTTTTT	CASRYSGLAGHTGELFF
few	TRBJ1-5	TRBD1	TRBV24-1	TGTGCCACCAGTGACCCGGGACAGGGGCACAATCAGCCCCAGCATTTT	CATSDPGQGHNQPQHF
once	TRBJ2-7	TRBD1	TRBV19	TGTGCCAGTAGTAATCAGGACAGGGCGAACCCGGTATCCTACGAGCAGTACTTC	CASSNQDRANPVSYEQYF
NA	TRBJ2-1	NA	TRBV15	TGTGCCACCAGCAGAGCGGGCCACCACAATGAGCAGTTCTTC	CATSRAGHHNEQFF
few	TRBJ2-5	NA	TRBV5-1	TGCGCCAGCAGCTCCCAGGTCCAAGAGACCCAGTACTTC	CASSSQVQETQYF
many	TRBJ1-5	NA	TRBV30	TGTGCCTGTTTGGACAAACAGCAAAGCAATCAGCCCCAGCATTTT	CACLDKQQSNQPQHF
NA	TRBJ1-1	TRBD1	TRBV5-1	TGCGCCAGCAGCTTGGGGACAGGGGCGTCGAACACTGAAGCTTTCTTT	CASSLGTGASNTEAFF
few	TRBJ2-3	NA	TRBV6-2/TRBV6-3	TGTGCCAGCAGCTTCAGGGACTCCCCCAATACGCAGTATTTT	CASSFRDSPNTQYF
many	TRBJ1-5	NA	TRBV30	TGTGCCTGGAGTACCCGAACGTCAGGGAACAATCAGCCCCAGCATTTT	CAWSTRTSGNNQPQHF
NA	TRBJ2-2	TRBD1	TRBV5-1	TGCGCCAGCAGCTTGTATGGGACAGCGAACACCGGGGAGCTGTTTTTT	CASSLYGTANTGELFF
many	TRBJ1-5	NA	TRBV20-1	TGCAGTGCTACCCTAGGGGGTAAACAGCCCCAGCATTTT	CSATLGGKQPQHF
many	TRBJ2-1	TRBD1	TRBV7-9	TGTGCCAGCAGCTTAACAGGGGGCCTTATTGACAATGAGCAGTTCTTC	CASSLTGGLIDNEQFF
NA	TRBJ2-2	NA	TRBV12-3/TRBV12-4	TGTGCCAGCAGTTTCTCCGGGAGAACCGGGGAGCTGTTTTTT	CASSFSGRTGELFF